This entry lists 14 T cell receptor beta chains sequenced from one sample in a study of blood T cell repertoires in COVID-19 (dated by TCRdb to between 2020 and 2021). Library generation was performed with the immunoSEQ multiplex PCR assay. This is the immuneACCESS table as TCRdb keeps it, with only in-frame sequences that have V and J called. A part of the clones is gone; compared with another copy, unresolved V genes explain less than half, and the rest is unexplained. The sample records approximately 450,000 clones, 75% to 90% of which are singletons. About 4.5% of the sample is held by the ten biggest clonotypes. The material sequenced was peripheral blood. The receptor source for this set is a woman in her twenties or thirties with acute or convalescent COVID-19.

The V gene is TRBV4-1, the J gene TRBJ2-5; D not resolved. In germline, CDR1 is MGHRA, CDR2 YSYEKL. The CDR3 runs to 15 residues. Trimming took off 1 base at V and 5 bases at J, with 14 bases between the two ends. CDR3 region: CASSQAFAVAETQYF. In DNA, the CDR3 is TGCGCCAGCAGCCAAGCTTTTGCGGTGGCGGAGACCCAGTACTTC.

The genes are TRBV7-9 and TRBJ2-1; tentatively, D is TRBD2 (6 bases). Germline CDR1 reads SEHNR; CDR2 reads FQNEAQ (reference sequence). This CDR3 comprises 16 residues. Trimming removed 4 bases at V and 6 bases at J, with 19 bases between. The CDR3 loop reads CASSSPSIQGGNEQFF. CDR3 coding DNA: TGTGCCAGCAGCTCCCCTAGTATCCAGGGAGGCAATGAGCAGTTCTTC.

This clone was seen more than once but under ten times. This chain links TRBV11-1 with TRBJ1-1; D uncertain. Germline V CDR1 and CDR2: SGHAT, FQDESV (reference sequence). Trimming shortened V by 1 base and J by 0 bases, and 6 bases separated the two germline ends. CDR3 length equals 14 residues. For the CDR3, the DNA is TGTGCCAGCAGCTTAGTCGGGATGAACACTGAAGCTTTCTTT. Amino acids: CASSLVGMNTEAFF.

The chain is built from TRBV3-1 (or the pseudogene TRBV3-2) and TRBJ2-7; 7 nucleotides line up with TRBD2. The CDR3 consists of 14 residues. Germline lookup yields CDR1 LGHDT and CDR2 YNNKEL (reference sequence). J was trimmed by 6 bases and V by 4 bases; bases with no gene match: 9. The CDR3 DNA reads TGTGCCAGCAGCCCGGACCAGGGAGGGAGCGAGCAGTACTTC. Protein: CASSPDQGGSEQYF.

The sample holds one count of this clone. V and J are TRBV7-2 and TRBJ2-5; the D gene is possibly TRBD1 (5 bases). CDR1 is SGHTA and CDR2 is FQGNSA in the germline V gene. This CDR3 is built from 15 residues. V lost 3 bases, J lost 1 base, and 12 bases lay in between. CDR3 region: CASSLVVQGQETQYF. CDR3 bases: TGTGCCAGCAGCTTGGTTGTTCAGGGCCAAGAGACCCAGTACTTC.

Points on this clone: A junction end diverges from the germline sequence, so it may reflect a read error. The chain recombines TRBV3-1 (or the pseudogene TRBV3-2) with TRBJ2-7, with D possibly matching TRBD1 (6 bases). The CDR3 is 12 amino acids. The germline V gene has CDR1 LGHDT and CDR2 YNNKEL (reference sequence). This CDR3 reads CASSPYNQGQTF. CDR3 nucleotides: TGTGCCAGCAGCCCTTACAACCAGGGGCAGACATTC.

The chain employs TRBV14 and TRBJ2-3, with TRBD2 identical over 12 bases. This CDR3 has 16 residues. The J segment lost 0 bases and the V segment lost 6 bases, leaving 4 bases of the junction unmatched. Per germline, CDR1 SGHDN and CDR2 FVKESK. CDR3 DNA: TGTGCCAGCAGTTACGGACTAGCGGGGAGCACAGATACGCAGTATTTT. Protein sequence: CASSYGLAGSTDTQYF.

A single count supports this clone. This chain joins TRBV7-6 and TRBJ2-7; 7 bases are shared with TRBD1. From germline, CDR1 is SGHVS and CDR2 FNYEAQ. The V gene end was trimmed by 5 bases and the J gene end by 1 base; junction bases not matched to a gene: 5. There are 14 residues in the CDR3. The CDR3 coding sequence is TGTGCCAGCAGCCAAAGGGACAGATCCTACGAGCAGTACTTC. It yields the protein CASSQRDRSYEQYF. Looking up the rest from reference TRBV7-6 and TRBJ2-7 gives the full variable domain: GAGVSQSPRYKVTKRGQDVALRCDPISGHVSLYWYRQALGQGPEFLTYFNYEAQQDKSGLPNDRFSAERPEGSISTLTIQRTEQRDSAMYRCASSQRDRSYEQYFGPGTRLTVT.

The chain joins TRBV28 to TRBJ1-1; D gene uncertain. Deletions cut 7 bases from V and 1 base from J, with 4 bases between. Germline CDR1 MDHEN, CDR2 SYDVKM. The CDR3 totals 11 residues. The CDR3 DNA reads TGTGCCAGCATCAGGAACACTGAAGCTTTCTTT. Encoded protein: CASIRNTEAFF.

V is TRBV5-4 and J is TRBJ1-1, with D perhaps TRBD1 (6 bases). CDR1 is SGHNT and CDR2 is YYREEE in the germline V gene (reference sequence). The V gene lost 5 bases and the J gene lost 5 bases, with 10 bases spanning the gap. The CDR3 extends over 12 amino acids. This CDR3 reads CASRQRGTEAFF. The CDR3 DNA sequence: TGTGCCAGCAGACAAAGGGGGACTGAAGCTTTCTTT.

This clone has just one count. The V gene is TRBV13, the J gene TRBJ2-5; TRBD2 matches 9 bases. The CDR3 runs 16 residues. Germline values: CDR1 PRHDT, CDR2 FYEKMQ (reference sequence). After removal of 5 bases from V and 3 bases from J, the junction contained 10 bases not matched to a gene. The chain's CDR3 is CASSLTLASGEETQYF. CDR3 coding DNA: TGTGCCAGCAGCCTAACCCTGGCTAGCGGGGAAGAGACCCAGTACTTC.

The chain couples TRBV7-9 to TRBJ2-7, with TRBD1 as a possible D gene (6 bases). Trimming removed 0 bases from V and 7 bases from J, with 16 bases in between. This CDR3 has 15 amino acids. CDR1 SEHNR and CDR2 FQNEAQ come from the germline V gene (reference sequence). In DNA form, the CDR3 reads TGTGCCAGCAGCTTAGCTGGACAGACAACGGGAGAGCAGTACTTC. Translated, it gives CASSLAGQTTGEQYF. Variable domain in full (rest from reference TRBV7-9 and TRBJ2-7): DTGVSQNPRHKITKRGQNVTFRCDPISEHNRLYWYRQTLGQGPEFLTYFQNEAQLEKSRLLSDRFSAERPKGSFSTLEIQRTEQGDSAMYLCASSLAGQTTGEQYFGPGTRLTVT.

This clone was detected once. This chain joins TRBV5-1 and TRBJ1-2, with D maybe TRBD1 (5 bases). The ends were cut back, 4 bases at V and 0 bases at J, with 7 bases in the middle. This CDR3 has 13 residues. Germline-derived CDR1 and CDR2 are SGHRS and YFSETQ. The DNA of the CDR3 is TGCGCCAGCAGCGTGACAGCTAACTATGGCTACACCTTC. Translation: CASSVTANYGYTF.

The chain employs TRBV29-1 and TRBJ2-5; 12 bases are a match to TRBD1. The CDR3 is 15 residues long. V lost 5 bases and J lost 7; bases outside the gene matches: 11. Germline values: CDR1 SQVTM, CDR2 ANQGSEA. The CDR3 region has the DNA TGCAGCGTTAATATCCCGGGACAGGGGGCCAGGACCCAGTACTTC. Translated: CSVNIPGQGARTQYF.